A selection of T cell receptor beta chains follows, all from one sample in a study of T cell responses to AZD1222 COVID-19 vaccine. Sequencing was performed with immunoSEQ multiplex PCR; in TCRdb, only in-frame clones are kept and a portion is missing. The repertoire holds tens of thousands of clones, 70% to 90% seen once, with about a fifth in the top ten. The source was peripheral blood, collected on day 0 of AZD1222 vaccination. These receptors all stem from an adult in good health. Both conserved end residues are part of each CDR3. The order of the fields is V gene, D gene, J gene, clone size, CDR3 protein, CDR3 DNA. A D gene is named only where the DNA matches it firmly. Some rows mark clone size as missing; the rest say once, few, many or name a class of expanded clone.

v_gene: TRBV4-3
d_gene: NA
j_gene: TRBJ1-5
abundance: NA
CDR3aa: CASSRQSWDQPQHF
CDR3nt: TGCGCCAGCAGCAGACAATCTTGGGATCAGCCCCAGCATTTT

v_gene: TRBV10-1
d_gene: NA
j_gene: TRBJ1-2
abundance: NA
CDR3aa: CASKGANYGYTF
CDR3nt: TGCGCCAGCAAGGGGGCTAACTATGGCTACACCTTC

v_gene: TRBV6-1
d_gene: NA
j_gene: TRBJ1-6
abundance: NA
CDR3aa: CASSEARQRSPLHF
CDR3nt: TGTGCCAGCAGTGAAGCCCGACAGCGATCACCCCTCCACTTT

v_gene: TRBV14
d_gene: NA
j_gene: TRBJ2-2
abundance: NA
CDR3aa: CASSQETWNTGELFF
CDR3nt: TGTGCCAGCAGCCAAGAGACGTGGAACACCGGGGAGCTGTTTTTT

v_gene: TRBV19
d_gene: NA
j_gene: TRBJ1-1
abundance: NA
CDR3aa: CASSEAPTEAFF
CDR3nt: TGTGCCAGTAGTGAGGCCCCAACTGAAGCTTTCTTT

v_gene: TRBV10-2
d_gene: TRBD2
j_gene: TRBJ2-3
abundance: NA
CDR3aa: CASRPGLAGGGPSTDTQYF
CDR3nt: TGCGCCAGCAGACCGGGACTAGCGGGGGGGGGTCCCAGCACAGATACGCAGTATTTT

v_gene: TRBV6-2/TRBV6-3
d_gene: NA
j_gene: TRBJ2-7
abundance: NA
CDR3aa: CASSYSGGAYYEQYF
CDR3nt: TGTGCCAGCAGTTACTCAGGGGGAGCGTACTACGAGCAGTACTTC

v_gene: TRBV29-1
d_gene: NA
j_gene: TRBJ1-2
abundance: NA
CDR3aa: CSASGSAGYTF
CDR3nt: TGCAGCGCCTCAGGGTCCGCTGGCTACACCTTC

v_gene: TRBV9
d_gene: TRBD1
j_gene: TRBJ2-5
abundance: NA
CDR3aa: CASSWGTGVETQYF
CDR3nt: TGTGCCAGCTCCTGGGGGACAGGGGTAGAGACCCAGTACTTC

v_gene: TRBV5-1
d_gene: NA
j_gene: TRBJ2-7
abundance: once
CDR3aa: CASSLQESWTASYEQYF
CDR3nt: TGCGCCAGCAGCTTACAGGAATCATGGACAGCCAGCTACGAGCAGTACTTC

v_gene: TRBV19
d_gene: NA
j_gene: TRBJ2-5
abundance: NA
CDR3aa: CATSVLDQETQYF
CDR3nt: TGTGCCACCTCCGTACTGGACCAAGAGACCCAGTACTTC

v_gene: TRBV6-1
d_gene: TRBD1
j_gene: TRBJ2-2
abundance: NA
CDR3aa: CASSEYRQGSGELFF
CDR3nt: TGTGCCAGCAGTGAGTACAGACAGGGGTCCGGGGAGCTGTTTTTT

v_gene: TRBV7-9
d_gene: NA
j_gene: TRBJ1-4
abundance: NA
CDR3aa: CASSLSRGTYGLDGGKLFF
CDR3nt: TGTGCCAGCAGCTTAAGTAGAGGAACCTACGGGTTGGACGGCGGAAAACTGTTTTTT

v_gene: TRBV19
d_gene: TRBD2
j_gene: TRBJ2-3
abundance: NA
CDR3aa: CASAGLAGVPDTQYF
CDR3nt: TGTGCCAGTGCTGGACTAGCGGGAGTACCGGATACGCAGTATTTT

v_gene: TRBV7-6
d_gene: NA
j_gene: TRBJ1-1
abundance: NA
CDR3aa: CASSSAGRNTEAFF
CDR3nt: TGTGCCAGCAGCTCGGCGGGACGCAACACTGAAGCTTTCTTT

v_gene: TRBV5-4
d_gene: NA
j_gene: TRBJ1-1
abundance: once
CDR3aa: CASSLLREKNTEAFF
CDR3nt: TGTGCCAGCAGCTTGTTGCGAGAAAAGAACACTGAAGCTTTCTTT

v_gene: TRBV4-2
d_gene: NA
j_gene: TRBJ2-1
abundance: few
CDR3aa: CASSQSIGSRDTQFF
CDR3nt: TGTGCCAGCAGCCAATCAATTGGGTCAAGGGACACGCAGTTCTTC

v_gene: TRBV14
d_gene: TRBD1
j_gene: TRBJ2-7
abundance: NA
CDR3aa: CASSPWGQGAYEQYF
CDR3nt: TGTGCCAGCAGCCCATGGGGACAGGGGGCATACGAGCAGTACTTC

v_gene: TRBV29-1
d_gene: NA
j_gene: TRBJ1-4
abundance: once
CDR3aa: CSVGEREKLFF
CDR3nt: TGCAGCGTTGGAGAGAGAGAAAAACTGTTTTTT

v_gene: TRBV7-9
d_gene: TRBD1
j_gene: TRBJ1-5
abundance: few
CDR3aa: CASSLSTGDQPQHF
CDR3nt: TGTGCCAGCAGCTTATCGACAGGGGATCAGCCCCAGCATTTT

v_gene: TRBV19
d_gene: TRBD2
j_gene: TRBJ2-3
abundance: NA
CDR3aa: CASSNPGLAGASDTQYF
CDR3nt: TGTGCCAGTAGTAATCCGGGACTAGCGGGGGCATCAGATACGCAGTATTTT

v_gene: TRBV19
d_gene: NA
j_gene: TRBJ2-7
abundance: NA
CDR3aa: CASEDGAYEQYF
CDR3nt: TGTGCCAGCGAGGACGGGGCCTACGAGCAGTACTTC

v_gene: TRBV7-2
d_gene: TRBD2
j_gene: TRBJ2-7
abundance: NA
CDR3aa: CASSEAASGGAYEQYF
CDR3nt: TGTGCCAGCAGCGAAGCCGCTAGCGGGGGGGCATACGAGCAGTACTTC

v_gene: TRBV30
d_gene: TRBD1
j_gene: TRBJ1-3
abundance: NA
CDR3aa: CAWNSWTGAGNTIYF
CDR3nt: TGTGCCTGGAATTCCTGGACAGGGGCTGGAAACACCATATATTTT

v_gene: TRBV7-9
d_gene: NA
j_gene: TRBJ2-7
abundance: NA
CDR3aa: CASSLANPGHSSYEQYF
CDR3nt: TGTGCCAGCAGCTTAGCGAACCCGGGACACAGCTCCTACGAGCAGTACTTC

v_gene: TRBV7-2
d_gene: NA
j_gene: TRBJ1-6
abundance: once
CDR3aa: CASRSMSGVTYNSPLHF
CDR3nt: TGTGCCAGCAGATCTATGTCAGGGGTTACCTATAATTCACCCCTCCACTTT

v_gene: TRBV27
d_gene: NA
j_gene: TRBJ2-1
abundance: NA
CDR3aa: CASSFSVNNEQFF
CDR3nt: TGTGCCAGCAGTTTTAGCGTGAACAATGAGCAGTTCTTC

v_gene: TRBV30
d_gene: NA
j_gene: TRBJ1-5
abundance: NA
CDR3aa: CAWSVTRMYQPQHF
CDR3nt: TGTGCCTGGAGTGTAACAAGGATGTATCAGCCCCAGCATTTT